Below are 28 T cell receptor beta chains sequenced from a single sample in a study of blood T cell repertoires in COVID-19. Clones were sequenced by immunoSEQ multiplex PCR, and TCRdb holds only the in-frame ones, with some missing. The sample consists of some 77,000 clones, approximately 88% of them appearing once. The specimen sequenced was peripheral blood. These receptors came from a young man with acute or convalescent COVID-19.

The chain uses TRBV6-5 and TRBJ2-3; no definite D call. Germline loops: CDR1 MNHEY, CDR2 SVGAGI. The CDR3 runs to 13 residues. The V and J ends lost 2 bases and 9 bases respectively, with 12 bases between them. CDR3: CASSYGGRETQYF. Written as DNA, the CDR3 is TGTGCCAGCAGTTACGGTGGGCGCGAGACGCAGTATTTT.

The chain links TRBV28 to TRBJ2-1, with D perhaps TRBD2 (6 bases). With 7 bases removed from V and 1 base from J, the gap between germline ends came to 17 bases. Per germline, CDR1 MDHEN and CDR2 SYDVKM. This CDR3 comprises 16 residues. CDR3 in amino acids: CASKIMAGRSYNEQFF. CDR3 nucleotide sequence: TGTGCCAGCAAAATCATGGCGGGAAGGTCCTACAATGAGCAGTTCTTC.

This clone was seen a handful of times. The genes are TRBV5-1 and TRBJ2-7, with D possibly TRBD2 on 6 matching bases. Trimming pared 5 bases from V and 2 bases from J, leaving 14 bases between. The germline V gene has CDR1 SGHRS and CDR2 YFSETQ. The CDR3 spans 14 residues. CDR3 sequence (DNA): TGCGCCAGCAGTTTTGGGCGGGGAGCCTACGAGCAGTACTTC. Translating it yields CASSFGRGAYEQYF.

V and J are TRBV7-3 and TRBJ2-1, with a tentative D call TRBD2 (5 bases). V was shortened by 5 bases and J by 3 bases, with 14 bases between the two germline ends. Germline lookup yields CDR1 SGHTA and CDR2 FQGTGA. The CDR3 extends over 15 amino acids. The CDR3 region has the DNA TGTGCCAGCAGCCCCGAGGGCAGCAACTACAATGAGCAGTTCTTC. Its translation: CASSPEGSNYNEQFF.

The J gene is TRBJ2-2, the V gene TRBV7-2; maybe TRBD1 (5 bases). Trimming removed 1 base at V and 6 bases at J, with 6 bases between. The CDR3 spans 13 residues. Germline values: CDR1 SGHTA, CDR2 FQGNSA. The CDR3 DNA follows: TGTGCCAGCAGCTTAGTAGGGGCCGGGGAGCTGTTTTTT. Residues: CASSLVGAGELFF.

The chain has TRBV3-1 (or the pseudogene TRBV3-2) and TRBJ2-7; unclear D gene. The CDR3 is 12 amino acids. Trimming took 8 bases from V and 3 from J, leaving 11 bases between them. Germline CDR1 is LGHDT and CDR2 is YNNKEL (reference sequence). The CDR3 DNA reads as TGTGCCAGCTCACGCGTCGACTACGAGCAGTACTTC. Residues: CASSRVDYEQYF.

This chain joins TRBV3-1 (or the pseudogene TRBV3-2) and TRBJ1-5; D gene uncertain. Germline CDR1 LGHDT, CDR2 YNNKEL (reference sequence). This CDR3 region has 13 residues. Trimming shortened V by 4 bases and J by 2 bases, and 6 bases separated the two germline ends. DNA of the CDR3: TGTGCCAGCAGCCGGGAGGGCAATCAGCCCCAGCATTTT. Translation gives CASSREGNQPQHF.

J is TRBJ1-4 and V is TRBV3-1 (or the pseudogene TRBV3-2); a weak D match, TRBD1 (5 bases). Germline CDR1 is LGHDT and CDR2 is YNNKEL (reference sequence). Trimming stripped 2 bases from V and 8 bases from J, with 12 bases between. This CDR3 contains 14 residues. CDR3 coding DNA: TGTGCCAGCAGCCAAAGGGGCATCGGAGAAAAACTGTTTTTT. Amino acid sequence: CASSQRGIGEKLFF.

The chain links TRBV6-5 to TRBJ2-3; 9 bases map to TRBD1. V was pared by 3 bases and J by 0 bases, with 1 base of the junction left unmatched. The CDR3 length is 15 residues. Germline V gives CDR1 MNHEY, CDR2 SVGAGI. The CDR3 nucleotides are TGTGCCAGCAGTTATGGACAGGGGAGCACAGATACGCAGTATTTT. As protein: CASSYGQGSTDTQYF.

The rearrangement uses TRBV27 and TRBJ1-2; 9 nucleotides align to TRBD1. In germline, CDR1 is MNHEY, CDR2 SMNVEV (reference sequence). This CDR3 region has 16 residues. The junction had 13 bases not matched to a gene; V was cut back by 6 bases and J by 5 bases. The CDR3: CASSPPGTGREYGYTF. The CDR3 nucleotides are TGTGCCAGCAGCCCCCCTGGGACAGGGAGAGAATATGGCTACACCTTC.

The chain combines TRBV3-1 (or the pseudogene TRBV3-2) with TRBJ1-1, with TRBD1 matching over 7 bases. This CDR3 is built from 12 residues. The J segment lost 10 bases and the V segment lost 5 bases, leaving 7 bases of the junction unmatched. CDR1 and CDR2 from the germline V gene are LGHDT and YNNKEL (reference sequence). Written as DNA, the CDR3 is TGTGCCAGCAGCTATCATACAGGGGTAGCTTTCTTT. It yields the protein CASSYHTGVAFF.

The V and J genes are TRBV28 and TRBJ1-4; 8 bases are shared with TRBD1. The CDR3 has 13 amino acids. Germline V gene data show CDR1 as MDHEN and CDR2 as SYDVKM. With V trimmed by 6 bases and J by 8 bases, 5 bases remained unmatched. The CDR3 nucleotides are TGTGCCAGCAGAGACAGGGGTGAGGAAAAACTGTTTTTT. Its translation is CASRDRGEEKLFF.

The CDR3 nucleotides read TGTGCCAGCAGCTTGGAGCGGGAGGGCTTTGGGGCCAACGTCCTGACTTTC. It codes for CASSLEREGFGANVLTF. The chain is built from TRBV5-5 and TRBJ2-6; TRBD2 aligns across 10 bases. The CDR3 runs 17 residues. V shed 0 bases, J shed 3 bases, and the junction held 3 bases outside the gene matches. Germline CDR1 and CDR2: SGHKS and YYEKEE (reference sequence).

The gene calls are TRBV6-5 and TRBJ1-2; a weak D match, TRBD1 (5 bases). The CDR3 length is 14 residues. Germline V CDR1 and CDR2: MNHEY, SVGAGI. V was clipped by 0 bases and J by 0 bases, with 5 bases between them. CDR3 in amino acids: CASSYSGANYGYTF. In nucleotides, the CDR3 is TGTGCCAGCAGTTACTCAGGGGCTAACTATGGCTACACCTTC.

The genes are TRBV28 and TRBJ1-6, with D tentatively TRBD1 (5 bases). Between the trimmed V and J ends, which lost 9 bases and 7 bases, there was a span of 13 bases. The CDR3 is made up of 13 amino acids. The germline V gene has CDR1 MDHEN and CDR2 SYDVKM. In DNA, the CDR3 is TGTGCCAGTATGGACATCCGGAATTCACCCCTCCACTTT. Its protein is CASMDIRNSPLHF.

V and J are TRBV6-5 and TRBJ2-7; D gene unclear. Germline assignment: CDR1 MNHEY and CDR2 SVGAGI. The V end lost 3 bases, the J end lost 7 bases, and 16 bases lay between the germline ends. The CDR3 covers 14 residues. The CDR3 sequence: CASSYNPPGSEQYF. The CDR3, as DNA: TGTGCCAGCAGTTATAACCCCCCCGGTAGTGAGCAGTACTTC.

The chain carries TRBV29-1 and TRBJ2-5; D uncertain. Germline CDR1 SQVTM, CDR2 ANQGSEA. V shed 2 bases and J shed 0 bases, with 10 bases lying between them. This CDR3 region has 14 residues. The CDR3 DNA follows: TGCAGCGTTGAACCCCCTAAACACCAAGAGACCCAGTACTTC. This sequence encodes CSVEPPKHQETQYF.

The CDR3 DNA reads TGCAGCGTTGAGGCTAGCGGCACAGATACGCAGTATTTT. Residues: CSVEASGTDTQYF. This sequence joins TRBV29-1 and TRBJ2-3, with TRBD2 as a possible D gene (6 bases). The CDR3 runs to 13 residues. V was shortened by 3 bases and J by 1 base, with 8 bases between the two germline ends. CDR1 is SQVTM, CDR2 ANQGSEA, per germline.

The V and J genes are TRBV7-9 and TRBJ2-3; 7 bases map to TRBD2. With 5 bases clipped from V and 4 bases from J, the junction kept 15 bases outside the gene matches. The CDR3 loop spans 17 amino acids. Germline values: CDR1 SEHNR, CDR2 FQNEAQ (reference sequence). This chain's CDR3 is CASSPEGLTRFADTQYF. CDR3 coding DNA: TGTGCCAGCAGCCCCGAGGGACTAACCCGATTCGCAGATACGCAGTATTTT.

The gene calls are TRBV2 and TRBJ1-2; D possibly corresponds to TRBD1 (6 bases). Germline CDR1 SNHLY, CDR2 FYNNEI. Trimming stripped 5 bases from V and 4 bases from J, with 14 bases between. The CDR3 has 14 amino acids. The CDR3 DNA follows: TGTGCCAGCAGTCCGGGACCAGGGGCCTATGGCTACACCTTC. Protein: CASSPGPGAYGYTF. The whole variable domain, filled in from reference TRBV2 and TRBJ1-2, reads EPEVTQTPSHQVTQMGQEVILRCVPISNHLYFYWYRQILGQKVEFLVSFYNNEISEKSEIFDDQFSVERPDGSNFTLKIRSTKLEDSAMYFCASSPGPGAYGYTFGSGTRLTVV.

The V call is TRBV7-2, the J call TRBJ1-3; D perhaps matches TRBD1 (6 bases). V lost 5 bases and J 2 bases, leaving 13 bases between the germline ends. Germline V gene data show CDR1 as SGHTA and CDR2 as FQGNSA. This CDR3 has 15 amino acids. The CDR3 DNA sequence: TGTGCCAGCAGCCCAGGGGCTAGGGCTGGAAACACCATATATTTT. Protein sequence: CASSPGARAGNTIYF.

This CDR3 is CASSGGPNQPQHF. The CDR3 nucleotides are TGTGCCAGCAGTGGAGGACCCAATCAGCCCCAGCATTTT. The chain recombines TRBV28 with TRBJ1-5, with D unclear. Trimming shortened V by 5 bases and J by 3 bases, and 8 bases separated the two germline ends. The CDR3 extends over 13 amino acids. Germline assignment: CDR1 MDHEN and CDR2 SYDVKM. The full variable domain, in which reference TRBV28 and TRBJ1-5 provide the parts outside the CDR3, is DVKVTQSSRYLVKRTGEKVFLECVQDMDHENMFWYRQDPGLGLRLIYFSYDVKMKEKGDIPEGYSVSREKKERFSLILESASTNQTSMYLCASSGGPNQPQHFGDGTRLSIL.

This chain links TRBV11-2 with TRBJ2-3; D remains ambiguous. Germline lookup yields CDR1 SGHAT and CDR2 FQNNGV. V lost 4 bases and J lost 2, with 10 bases in between. This CDR3 has 14 residues. This CDR3 is CASSSSAHTDTQYF. The CDR3 DNA follows: TGTGCCAGCAGCTCCAGCGCCCACACAGATACGCAGTATTTT.

This chain joins TRBV11-3 and TRBJ2-1, with TRBD1 identical over 7 bases. The CDR3 runs 15 residues. Losses at the gene ends were 1 base for V and 7 bases for J; bases not matched to a gene: 7. Germline V lookup: CDR1 SGHNT, CDR2 YENEEA. CDR3 in DNA: TGTGCCAGCAGCTTAGTAGGGGGCGCTGGGAATGAGCAGTTCTTC. Amino acids: CASSLVGGAGNEQFF.

J is TRBJ1-5 and V is TRBV28; a weak D match, TRBD1 (6 bases). Trimming cost V 9 bases and J 6 bases, with 9 bases left between them. Germline lookup yields CDR1 MDHEN and CDR2 SYDVKM. The CDR3 has 11 residues. For the CDR3, the DNA is TGTGCCAGTCGCAGGGGTCAGCCCCAGCATTTT. Translation gives CASRRGQPQHF.

This chain uses TRBV28 with TRBJ2-2; tentatively, D is TRBD2 (6 bases). Per the germline V gene, CDR1 is MDHEN and CDR2 is SYDVKM. Trimming took off 8 bases at V and 3 bases at J, with 10 bases between the two ends. The length of the CDR3 is 13 residues. The CDR3 DNA is TGTGCCAGCCGGGAGTTGGACACCGGGGAGCTGTTTTTT. The encoded protein is CASRELDTGELFF.

This clone appeared once. The chain uses TRBV5-5 and TRBJ2-1, with 10 bases matching TRBD2. The CDR3 is made up of 15 amino acids. Germline CDR1 reads SGHKS; CDR2 reads YYEKEE (reference sequence). Germline trimming cut 4 bases from V and 4 bases from J; bases unmatched to any gene: 5. The CDR3 region is CASSPGLASYNEQFF. In nucleotides, the CDR3 is TGTGCCAGCAGCCCGGGACTAGCGAGTTACAATGAGCAGTTCTTC. Variable domain in full (rest from reference TRBV5-5 and TRBJ2-1): DAGVTQSPTHLIKTRGQQVTLRCSPISGHKSVSWYQQVLGQGPQFIFQYYEKEERGRGNFPDRFSARQFPNYSSELNVNALLLGDSALYLCASSPGLASYNEQFFGPGTRLTVL.

The gene calls are TRBV3-1 (or the pseudogene TRBV3-2) and TRBJ2-1, with TRBD2 matching over 11 bases. The V and J ends lost 1 base and 8 bases, in that order; junction bases with no gene match: 4. The CDR3 is made up of 15 amino acids. Germline loops: CDR1 LGHDT, CDR2 YNNKEL (reference sequence). This CDR3 is CASSQVTSGSYEQFF. The CDR3 coding sequence is TGTGCCAGCAGCCAAGTCACTAGCGGGAGTTATGAGCAGTTCTTC.